This T cell receptor (beta chain) was obtained from a study of regulatory T cells in long-lasting Graves disease. Regarding the study as a whole: Newly diagnosed Graves' patients exceeded persistent ones in TCR diversity. Segments TRBV28, TRBJ1-2 and TRBJ2-5 showed preferential usage in persistent disease.

A word on this clonotype: Its antigen is unidentified.

The TCR beta library used iRepertoire HTBI primers with Arm-PCR amplification of CDR3. TCRdb fed the multiplex PCR reads into MiXCR, producing one record per CDR3 protein. The sample includes 680,000 or so distinct CDR3 sequences, 16% seen only once; the top ten take around 19%. The CDR3 is 16 amino acids. V was clipped by 0 bases and J by 2 bases, with 14 bases between them. From germline, CDR1 is SGHAT and CDR2 FQNNGV. Time point meaning: newly diagnosed GD, antithyroid drugs for less than 3 months. PBMCs were the source of the RNA used for TCR sequencing. In this cohort, patients came from an endocrinology department located in Xi'an, China. The same data also contributed to another study, on T cells in Graves' hyperthyroidism and ophthalmopathy. That work states: Patients aged 18 to 65 with hyperthyroidism were newly diagnosed, with duration under 2 months.

The sequenced sample was peripheral blood mononuclear cells (PBMCs), obtained at new diagnosis, from a patient treated with antithyroid drugs. The V and J genes are TRBV11-2 and TRBJ2-7; possible D gene TRBD2, 5 bases. The receptor's source is a woman aged 25-40 years with Graves disease. DNA of the CDR3: TGTGCCAGCAGCTTAGATTGGTTCGGACTTACCTACGAGCAGTACTTC. Its protein product is CASSLDWFGLTYEQYF.